These 10 T cell receptor beta chains originate from one sample sequenced in a study of preoperative IRX-2 immunotherapy in early breast cancer. This sample's treatment: preoperative locoregional IRX-2 cytokine immunotherapy. Generated by immunoSEQ multiplex PCR, the TCRdb table keeps only in-frame clones and is missing some. The table records 30,000 to 35,000 clones, 90% to 95% of them present only once. The specimen was collected from a patient treated with IRX-2 immunotherapy. The receptor set was obtained from a human donor with breast cancer.

This chain links TRBV9 with TRBJ2-1; D uncertain. The CDR3 has 14 residues. V lost 0 bases to trimming and J lost 4 bases, with 8 bases between them. Germline CDR1 SGDLS, CDR2 YYNGEE. DNA of the CDR3: TGTGCCAGCAGCGTAGATCACCGGTACAATGAGCAGTTCTTC. This encodes CASSVDHRYNEQFF. Drawing the rest from reference TRBV9 and TRBJ2-1, the complete variable domain is DSGVTQTPKHLITATGQRVTLRCSPRSGDLSVYWYQQSLDQGLQFLIQYYNGEERAKGNILERFSAQQFPDLHSELNLSSLELGDSALYFCASSVDHRYNEQFFGPGTRLTVL.

V is TRBV7-9 and J is TRBJ1-1; TRBD1 matches at 7 bases. Germline V gives CDR1 SEHNR, CDR2 FQNEAQ (reference sequence). This CDR3 comprises 16 residues. Trimming cost V 1 base and J 1 base; bases outside gene matches: 6. The chain's CDR3 is CASSLDWGQRNTEAFF. The DNA of the CDR3 is TGTGCCAGCAGCTTAGATTGGGGACAGAGGAACACTGAAGCTTTCTTT.

This CDR3 reads CASSLERERNEQFF. The DNA of the CDR3 is TGTGCCAGCAGCTTAGAACGGGAGCGCAATGAGCAGTTCTTC. The rearrangement joins TRBV7-9 to TRBJ2-1; TRBD2 might be the D (6 bases). From germline, CDR1 is SEHNR and CDR2 FQNEAQ (reference sequence). CDR3 length: 14 amino acids. The germline V and J ends were trimmed by 1 base and 6 bases, with 10 bases remaining between them.

The rearrangement links TRBV6-5 to TRBJ2-7, with D perhaps assigned TRBD1 or TRBD2 (6 bases each). This CDR3 is 13 amino acids long. The V and J ends lost 7 bases and 5 bases respectively, with 15 bases between them. Germline lookup yields CDR1 MNHEY and CDR2 SVGAGI. CDR3 nucleotide sequence: TGTGCCAGCACTCGCGGAGGGGGTGACGAGCAGTACTTC. Translation: CASTRGGGDEQYF.

In its sample, this clone was seen once. CDR3 sequence: CASRQQNQYEQYF. The DNA of the CDR3 is TGCGCCAGCAGACAACAAAACCAATACGAGCAGTACTTC. This chain links TRBV5-1 with TRBJ2-7; no firm D call. The V and J ends lost 5 bases and 4 bases respectively, with 13 bases between them. Per the germline V gene, CDR1 is SGHRS and CDR2 is YFSETQ. This CDR3 has 13 residues.

The chain joins TRBV18 to TRBJ1-3; the D gene is possibly TRBD1 (5 bases). Germline V gene data show CDR1 as KGHSH and CDR2 as LQKENI. The CDR3 runs 14 residues. V gave up 6 bases and J gave up 0 bases, with 9 bases separating them. The CDR3 region has the DNA TGTGCCAGCTCCCGAGACAGCTCTGGAAACACCATATATTTT. Translated, it gives CASSRDSSGNTIYF. Supplemented by reference TRBV18 and TRBJ1-3, the full variable domain reads NAGVMQNPRHLVRRRGQEARLRCSPMKGHSHVYWYRQLPEEGLKFMVYLQKENIIDESGMPKERFSAEFPKEGPSILRIQQVVRGDSAAYFCASSRDSSGNTIYFGEGSWLTVV.

This CDR3 reads CASTRTSGAQRETQYF. CDR3 DNA: TGTGCCAGCACCAGGACTAGCGGGGCTCAGCGGGAGACCCAGTACTTC. V and J are TRBV9 and TRBJ2-5, with 12 bases lining up with TRBD2. The CDR3 runs 16 residues. CDR1 and CDR2 from the germline V gene are SGDLS and YYNGEE. V shed 6 bases and J 5 bases; nucleotides not matched to a gene: 11.

The chain couples TRBV2 to TRBJ2-7; tentative D call: TRBD2 (7 bases). This CDR3 has 17 amino acids. V dropped 8 bases and J dropped 4 bases, with 27 bases sitting between them. Germline V lookup: CDR1 SNHLY, CDR2 FYNNEI. The CDR3 DNA reads as TGTGCCAGCCAGGGGTCGGGGAGGGGCGTAACAAGGTACGAGCAGTACTTC. Protein: CASQGSGRGVTRYEQYF.

V gene TRBV7-3 combines with J gene TRBJ2-2, with 10 nucleotides matching TRBD2. In germline, CDR1 is SGHTA, CDR2 FQGTGA. This CDR3 is built from 16 residues. The V gene end was trimmed by 3 bases and the J gene end by 6 bases; junction bases not matched to a gene: 7. The CDR3 nucleotides read TGTGCCAGCAGCTTCCACGGACTAGCGGAAGCCGGGGAGCTGTTTTTT. Translating gives CASSFHGLAEAGELFF. Drawing the rest from reference TRBV7-3 and TRBJ2-2, the complete variable domain is GAGVSQTPSNKVTEKGKYVELRCDPISGHTALYWYRQSLGQGPEFLIYFQGTGAADDSGLPNDRFFAVRPEGSVSTLKIQRTERGDSAVYLCASSFHGLAEAGELFFGEGSRLTVL.

This sequence joins TRBV19 and TRBJ2-5, with 7 nucleotides matching TRBD2. The CDR3 is made up of 13 amino acids. V shed 10 bases and J 3 bases; nucleotides not matched to a gene: 8. Germline CDR1 is LNHDA and CDR2 is SQIVND (reference sequence). This chain's CDR3 is CAIWWEGKETQYF. CDR3 sequence (DNA): TGTGCCATATGGTGGGAGGGAAAAGAGACCCAGTACTTC.